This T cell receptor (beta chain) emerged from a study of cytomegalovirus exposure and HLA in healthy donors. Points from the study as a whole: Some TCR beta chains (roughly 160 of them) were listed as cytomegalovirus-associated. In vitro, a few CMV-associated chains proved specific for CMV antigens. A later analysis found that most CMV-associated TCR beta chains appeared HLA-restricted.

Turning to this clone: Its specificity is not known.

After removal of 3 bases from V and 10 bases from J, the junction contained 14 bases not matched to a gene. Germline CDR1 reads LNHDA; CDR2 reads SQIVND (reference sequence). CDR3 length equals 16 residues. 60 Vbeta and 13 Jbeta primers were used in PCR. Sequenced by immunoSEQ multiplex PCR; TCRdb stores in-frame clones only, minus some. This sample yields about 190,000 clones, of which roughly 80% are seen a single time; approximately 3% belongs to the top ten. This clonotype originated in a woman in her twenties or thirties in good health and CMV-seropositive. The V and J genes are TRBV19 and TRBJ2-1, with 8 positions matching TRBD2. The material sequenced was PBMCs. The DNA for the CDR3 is TGTGCCAGTAGTATGGGTAGCGGGATCCCCTTTTCGGAGCAGTTCTTC. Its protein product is CASSMGSGIPFSEQFF.